A single sample gave rise to the 24 T cell receptor beta chains below, sequenced in a study of lymphopenia after photon versus proton radiotherapy. Profiled with immunoSEQ multiplex PCR; TCRdb holds only in-frame clones, not every one. The table records roughly 76,000 clones, 92% of them present only once. Source: peripheral blood, taken from a patient treated with photon-based radiotherapy. The receptors shown here come from a woman between 40 and 50 years old with cholangiocarcinoma.

The rearrangement joins TRBV9 to TRBJ2-1, with 9 bases fitting TRBD2. V trimming: 0 bases; J trimming: 6 bases; junction bases outside the gene matches: 4. The CDR3 is made up of 15 amino acids. Germline V gives CDR1 SGDLS, CDR2 YYNGEE. The CDR3 nucleotides read TGTGCCAGCAGCGTAGTAGCGGGGGCCTGCAATGAGCAGTTCTTC. It encodes CASSVVAGACNEQFF.

V gene TRBV30 combines with J gene TRBJ2-7, with TRBD1 as a possible D gene (6 bases). The length of the CDR3 is 13 residues. From germline, CDR1 is GTSNPN and CDR2 SVGIG (reference sequence). The V gene lost 6 bases and the J gene lost 0 bases, with 12 bases spanning the gap. The CDR3 DNA follows: TGTGCCTGCTCTAGGGGGAGCTCCTACGAGCAGTACTTC. This codes for CACSRGSSYEQYF. Filled out from reference TRBV30 and TRBJ2-7, the complete variable domain reads SQTIHQWPATLVQPVGSPLSLECTVEGTSNPNLYWYRQAAGRGLQLLFYSVGIGQISSEVPQNLSASRPQDRQFILSSKKLLLSDSGFYLCACSRGSSYEQYFGPGTRLTVT.

This clone turned up a few times. One end of the junction varies from germline; a read error may be responsible. The V call is TRBV19, the J call TRBJ1-5; a possible D gene is TRBD1 (5 bases). The CDR3 has 10 residues. The germline V gene encodes CDR1 LNHDA and CDR2 SQIVND (reference sequence). The CDR3 sequence: CASSFEQVYF. The DNA of the CDR3 is TGTGCCAGTAGTTTTGAACAGGTGTATTTT.

J is TRBJ1-5 and V is TRBV19, with 8 bases that match TRBD1. There are 15 residues in the CDR3. CDR1 is LNHDA, CDR2 SQIVND, per germline (reference sequence). The trim removed 5 bases at V and 5 bases at J, leaving 8 bases unmatched. The chain's CDR3 is CASSLPDRVDQPQHF. The CDR3 DNA is TGTGCCAGTAGTTTACCGGACAGGGTGGATCAGCCCCAGCATTTT.

This chain links TRBV9 with TRBJ1-1, with no clear D. The ends were cut back, 4 bases at V and 1 base at J, with 11 bases in the middle. The CDR3 loop spans 14 amino acids. The germline gives CDR1 SGDLS, CDR2 YYNGEE. CDR3: CASSPSGGNTEAFF. CDR3 nucleotides: TGTGCCAGCAGCCCCTCGGGCGGGAACACTGAAGCTTTCTTT.

V is TRBV6-5 and J is TRBJ2-7, with D hard to call. Germline loops: CDR1 MNHEY, CDR2 SVGAGI. V was trimmed by 2 bases and J by 5 bases, leaving 4 bases between them. The CDR3 spans 11 residues. The chain's CDR3 is CASSYLHEQYF. Here the CDR3 DNA reads TGTGCCAGCAGTTACCTCCACGAGCAGTACTTC.

The chain combines TRBV4-1 with TRBJ1-4, with D perhaps TRBD1 (5 bases). The germline CDR1 and CDR2 sequences are MGHRA and YSYEKL. There are 15 residues in the CDR3. The V end lost 1 base, the J end lost 4 bases, and 10 bases lay between the germline ends. CDR3 sequence reads: CASSQVGTYNEKLFF. CDR3 nucleotide sequence: TGCGCCAGCAGCCAAGTCGGGACCTATAATGAAAAACTGTTTTTT.

The genes are TRBV6-1 and TRBJ2-7, with 7 nucleotides matching TRBD1. V lost 4 bases to trimming and J lost 0 bases; unmatched junction nucleotides: 9. In germline, CDR1 is MNHNS, CDR2 SASEGT. This CDR3 is built from 16 residues. CDR3 in amino acids: CASSGTGTPHSYEQYF. In DNA, the CDR3 is TGTGCCAGCAGTGGGACAGGCACCCCTCACTCCTACGAGCAGTACTTC.

This chain links TRBV5-4 with TRBJ1-2; possible D gene TRBD1, 5 bases. The CDR3 is 12 amino acids. The germline V gene has CDR1 SGHNT and CDR2 YYREEE (reference sequence). V lost 4 bases and J 8 bases, leaving 12 bases between the germline ends. As DNA, the CDR3 is TGTGCCAGCAGCCCGGGACCCGGGGGCTACACCTTC. Its protein product is CASSPGPGGYTF.

The CDR3 is CASRDRTANNEQFF. DNA for the CDR3: TGTGCCAGCAGGGACCGGACAGCCAACAATGAGCAGTTCTTC. The V gene is TRBV7-2, the J gene TRBJ2-1; D is perhaps TRBD1 (6 bases). CDR1 and CDR2 from the germline V gene are SGHTA and FQGNSA. The ends were cut back, 6 bases at V and 5 bases at J, with 14 bases in the middle. This CDR3 has 14 amino acids.

The rearrangement links TRBV9 to TRBJ2-4, with D unclear. CDR3 length: 14 amino acids. V dropped 0 bases and J dropped 4 bases, with 8 bases sitting between them. CDR1 SGDLS and CDR2 YYNGEE come from the germline V gene. This CDR3 is CASSVDISKNIQYF. In nucleotides, the CDR3 is TGTGCCAGCAGCGTAGATATCTCTAAAAACATTCAGTACTTC.

The J gene is TRBJ1-6, the V gene TRBV27, with a weak D call TRBD1 (5 bases). This CDR3 is built from 13 residues. Trimming took off 4 bases at V and 7 bases at J, with 8 bases between the two ends. Germline V gene sequence: CDR1 MNHEY, CDR2 SMNVEV (reference sequence). The CDR3 here is CASSWDLNSPLHF. The CDR3 DNA reads TGTGCCAGCAGTTGGGACCTAAATTCACCCCTCCACTTT.

For the CDR3, the DNA is TGTGCCAGCAGTTTGAACCGACAGTTCTATAATTCACCCCTCCACTTT. It is translated as CASSLNRQFYNSPLHF. The chain uses TRBV28 and TRBJ1-6, with D possibly TRBD1 on 5 matching bases. CDR3 size: 16 residues. V was shortened by 3 bases and J by 3 bases, with 12 bases between the two germline ends. Germline lookup yields CDR1 MDHEN and CDR2 SYDVKM. The entire variable domain, with the rest obtained from reference TRBV28 and TRBJ1-6, is as follows: DVKVTQSSRYLVKRTGEKVFLECVQDMDHENMFWYRQDPGLGLRLIYFSYDVKMKEKGDIPEGYSVSREKKERFSLILESASTNQTSMYLCASSLNRQFYNSPLHFGNGTRLTVT.

The chain is built from TRBV5-4 and TRBJ1-6; D is unresolved. Germline loops: CDR1 SGHNT, CDR2 YYREEE (reference sequence). The CDR3 runs to 14 residues. V was trimmed by 0 bases and J by 7 bases, leaving 8 bases between them. CDR3 sequence (DNA): TGTGCCAGCAGCTTGGAACTTATCAATTCACCCCTCCACTTT. This sequence encodes CASSLELINSPLHF.

This clone appeared once. This chain connects TRBV6-1 to TRBJ2-2, with D uncertain. CDR3 size: 15 residues. V was clipped by 2 bases and J by 2 bases, with 9 bases between them. The germline CDR1 and CDR2 sequences are MNHNS and SASEGT. The chain's CDR3 is CASSEMAVNTGELFF. The CDR3 coding sequence is TGTGCCAGCAGTGAAATGGCAGTCAACACCGGGGAGCTGTTTTTT.

J is TRBJ1-5 and V is TRBV28; D is perhaps TRBD1 (5 bases). CDR3 length: 13 amino acids. Germline assignment: CDR1 MDHEN and CDR2 SYDVKM. V was cut by 5 bases and J by 5 bases, with 10 bases left in between. The CDR3, as DNA: TGTGCCAGCAGTCGGGACGGTTATCAGCCCCAGCATTTT. It is translated as CASSRDGYQPQHF.

This clone was seen a few times. This chain uses TRBV2 with TRBJ1-2; tentative D call: TRBD1 (6 bases). The V end lost 1 base, the J end lost 4 bases, and 7 bases lay between the germline ends. CDR1 and CDR2 from the germline V gene are SNHLY and FYNNEI. The CDR3 extends over 13 amino acids. The CDR3 coding sequence is TGTGCCAGCAGTGAAGTAGGGGGCTATGGCTACACCTTC. Its protein is CASSEVGGYGYTF.

The chain combines TRBV19 with TRBJ1-3; D is unclear. The V gene lost 7 bases and the J gene lost 0 bases, with 16 bases spanning the gap. The CDR3 spans 16 residues. Germline assignment: CDR1 LNHDA and CDR2 SQIVND (reference sequence). The CDR3 region has the DNA TGTGCCAGTACCGACCCGACGCCGAGCTCTGGAAACACCATATATTTT. Its protein is CASTDPTPSSGNTIYF.

The genes are TRBV5-6 and TRBJ1-2; D remains ambiguous. Trimming shortened V by 4 bases and J by 4 bases, and 20 bases separated the two germline ends. The CDR3 runs to 16 residues. Germline CDR1 SGHDT, CDR2 YYEEEE. The CDR3 sequence is CASSPRVLQARYGYTF. In nucleotides, the CDR3 is TGTGCCAGCAGCCCGAGGGTTTTGCAGGCTCGCTATGGCTACACCTTC.

The chain employs TRBV29-1 and TRBJ2-5; D not resolved. Between the trimmed V and J ends, which lost 4 bases and 5 bases, there was a span of 11 bases. The CDR3 has 12 residues. Germline V gene lookup returns CDR1 SQVTM and CDR2 ANQGSEA. The CDR3: CSVGSGYETQYF. The CDR3 DNA reads as TGCAGCGTTGGGTCCGGATATGAGACCCAGTACTTC.

This clone was counted a single time. The V gene is TRBV5-1, the J gene TRBJ2-7; 10 nucleotides agree with TRBD1. V was pared by 5 bases and J by 3 bases, with 2 bases of the junction left unmatched. This CDR3 is built from 13 residues. From germline, CDR1 is SGHRS and CDR2 YFSETQ. CDR3 residues: CASRRTGGYEQYF. In DNA, the CDR3 is TGCGCCAGCAGGAGGACAGGGGGCTACGAGCAGTACTTC.

J is TRBJ2-7 and V is TRBV11-2; the match to TRBD2 covers 9 bases. The ends lost 9 bases at V and 6 bases at J; junction bases unmatched: 6. The CDR3 extends over 12 amino acids. The V gene's germline CDR1 is SGHAT and CDR2 FQNNGV. The CDR3 DNA is TGTGCCAGTACCCTAGCGGGACGCGAGCAGTACTTC. Its translation: CASTLAGREQYF.

This chain links TRBV7-9 with TRBJ1-5; 9 bases line up with TRBD1. The germline gives CDR1 SEHNR, CDR2 FQNEAQ (reference sequence). V gave up 1 base and J gave up 6 bases; unmatched junction bases: 7. This CDR3 is 16 amino acids long. The CDR3 protein is CASSLEGDRVLQPQHF. The CDR3 DNA is TGTGCCAGCAGCTTAGAGGGGGACAGGGTTCTTCAGCCCCAGCATTTT.

The chain is built from TRBV7-9 and TRBJ2-1; D not resolved. Germline values: CDR1 SEHNR, CDR2 FQNEAQ (reference sequence). The CDR3 runs 17 residues. Deletions cut 2 bases from V and 0 bases from J, with 14 bases between. The CDR3 DNA reads as TGTGCCAGCAGCTTAACTTCTAACCCCTACTCCTACAATGAGCAGTTCTTC. Protein product: CASSLTSNPYSYNEQFF. Using reference TRBV7-9 and TRBJ2-1 for the parts outside the CDR3, the full variable domain is DTGVSQNPRHKITKRGQNVTFRCDPISEHNRLYWYRQTLGQGPEFLTYFQNEAQLEKSRLLSDRFSAERPKGSFSTLEIQRTEQGDSAMYLCASSLTSNPYSYNEQFFGPGTRLTVL.